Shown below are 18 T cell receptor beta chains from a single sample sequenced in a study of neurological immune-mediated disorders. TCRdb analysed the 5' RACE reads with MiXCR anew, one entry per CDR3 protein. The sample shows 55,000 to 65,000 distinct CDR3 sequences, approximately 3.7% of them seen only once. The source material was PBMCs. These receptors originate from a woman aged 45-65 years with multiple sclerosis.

The CDR3 region has the DNA TGTGCCAGCAGCTTATTGGCTAGCGGGAGAAGTGAGACCCAGTACTTC. Translation: CASSLLASGRSETQYF. The V and J genes are TRBV7-2 and TRBJ2-5; TRBD2 matches at 10 bases. V trimming: 2 bases; J trimming: 5 bases; junction bases outside the gene matches: 8. The CDR3 spans 16 residues. Per germline, CDR1 SGHTA and CDR2 FQGNSA.

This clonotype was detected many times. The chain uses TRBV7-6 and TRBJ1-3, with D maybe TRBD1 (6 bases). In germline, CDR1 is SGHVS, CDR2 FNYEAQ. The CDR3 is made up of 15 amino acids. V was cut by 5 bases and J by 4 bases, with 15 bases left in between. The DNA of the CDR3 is TGTGCCAGCAGCCCCCTAGCAGGGACAGGAAACACCATATATTTT. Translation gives CASSPLAGTGNTIYF.

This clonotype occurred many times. This CDR3 reads CASSLVATGELFF. CDR3 nucleotide sequence: TGTGCCAGCAGCTTAGTGGCCACCGGGGAGCTGTTTTTT. The V gene is TRBV11-3, the J gene TRBJ2-2; no reliable D call. Trimming shortened V by 1 base and J by 4 bases, and 4 bases separated the two germline ends. Looked up from germline, CDR1 is SGHNT and CDR2 is YENEEA. This CDR3 comprises 13 residues.

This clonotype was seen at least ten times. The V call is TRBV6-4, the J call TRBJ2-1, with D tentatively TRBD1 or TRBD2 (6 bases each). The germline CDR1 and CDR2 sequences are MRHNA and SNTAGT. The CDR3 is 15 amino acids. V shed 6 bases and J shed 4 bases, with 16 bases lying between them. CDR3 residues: CASSPEGGTYNEQFF. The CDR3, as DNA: TGTGCCAGCAGCCCGGAGGGGGGAACTTACAATGAGCAGTTCTTC.

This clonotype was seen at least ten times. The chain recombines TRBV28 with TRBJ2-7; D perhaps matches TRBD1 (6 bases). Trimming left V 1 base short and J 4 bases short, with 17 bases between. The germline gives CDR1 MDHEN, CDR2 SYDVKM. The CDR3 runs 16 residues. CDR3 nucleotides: TGTGCCAGCAGTTTATTCTCCGGGGACACAGGATACGAGCAGTACTTC. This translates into CASSLFSGDTGYEQYF.

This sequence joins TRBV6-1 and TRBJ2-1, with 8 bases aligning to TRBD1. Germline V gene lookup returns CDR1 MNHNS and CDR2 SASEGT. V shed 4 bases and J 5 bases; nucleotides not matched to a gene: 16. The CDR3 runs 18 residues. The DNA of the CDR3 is TGTGCCAGCAGTGTACCTCGGGACAGGAGAAGTAATAACAATGAGCAGTTCTTC. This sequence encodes CASSVPRDRRSNNNEQFF.

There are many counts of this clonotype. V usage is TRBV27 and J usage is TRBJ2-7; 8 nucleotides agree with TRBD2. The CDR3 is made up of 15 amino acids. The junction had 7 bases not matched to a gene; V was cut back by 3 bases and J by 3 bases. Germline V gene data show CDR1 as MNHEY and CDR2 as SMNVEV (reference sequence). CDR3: CASSFAAGTSYEQYF. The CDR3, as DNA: TGTGCCAGCAGTTTCGCTGCGGGGACTAGCTACGAGCAGTACTTC.

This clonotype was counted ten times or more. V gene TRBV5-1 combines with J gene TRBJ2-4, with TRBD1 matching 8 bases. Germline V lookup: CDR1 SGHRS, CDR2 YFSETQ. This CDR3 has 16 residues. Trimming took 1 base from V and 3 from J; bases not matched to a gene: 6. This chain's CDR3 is CASSLTAGTGKNIQYF. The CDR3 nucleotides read TGCGCCAGCAGCTTGACGGCAGGGACAGGCAAAAACATTCAGTACTTC.

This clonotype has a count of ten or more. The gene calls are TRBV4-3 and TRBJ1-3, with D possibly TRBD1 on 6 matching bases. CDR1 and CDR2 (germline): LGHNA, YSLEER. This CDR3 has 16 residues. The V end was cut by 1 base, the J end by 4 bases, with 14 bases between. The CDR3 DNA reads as TGCGCCAGCAGCCAAGCTTTCGGGGGCGCCGGAAACACCATATATTTT. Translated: CASSQAFGGAGNTIYF.

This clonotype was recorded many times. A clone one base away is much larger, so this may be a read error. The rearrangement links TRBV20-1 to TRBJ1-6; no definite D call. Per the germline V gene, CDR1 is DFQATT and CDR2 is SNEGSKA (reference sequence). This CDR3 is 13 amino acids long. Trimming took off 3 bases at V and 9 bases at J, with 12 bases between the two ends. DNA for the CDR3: TGCAGTGCTAGGGGAAAGGGTGCTTCACCCCTCCACTTT. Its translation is CSARGKGASPLHF.

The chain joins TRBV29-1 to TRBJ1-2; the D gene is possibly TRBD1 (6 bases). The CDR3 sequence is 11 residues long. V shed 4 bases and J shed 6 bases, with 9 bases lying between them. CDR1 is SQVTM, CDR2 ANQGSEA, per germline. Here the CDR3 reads CSVGRGDGYTF. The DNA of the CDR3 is TGCAGCGTTGGCAGGGGAGATGGCTACACCTTC.

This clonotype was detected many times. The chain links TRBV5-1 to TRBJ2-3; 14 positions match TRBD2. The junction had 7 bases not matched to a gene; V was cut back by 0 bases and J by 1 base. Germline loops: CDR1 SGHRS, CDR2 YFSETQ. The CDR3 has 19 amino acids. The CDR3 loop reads CASSLETGLAGVGTDTQYF. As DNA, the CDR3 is TGCGCCAGCAGCTTGGAAACGGGACTAGCGGGAGTAGGCACAGATACGCAGTATTTT.

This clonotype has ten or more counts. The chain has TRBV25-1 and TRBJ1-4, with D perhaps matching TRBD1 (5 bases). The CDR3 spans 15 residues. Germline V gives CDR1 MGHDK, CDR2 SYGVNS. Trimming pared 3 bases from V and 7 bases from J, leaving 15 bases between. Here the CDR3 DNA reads TGTGCCAGCAGTGACGGGTTCCAGGGTCTTGAAAAACTGTTTTTT. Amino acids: CASSDGFQGLEKLFF.

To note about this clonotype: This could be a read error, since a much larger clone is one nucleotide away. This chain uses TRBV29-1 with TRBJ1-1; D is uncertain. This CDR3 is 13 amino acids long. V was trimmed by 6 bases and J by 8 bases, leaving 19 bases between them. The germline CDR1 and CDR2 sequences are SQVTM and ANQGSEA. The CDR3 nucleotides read TGCAGCGTGGATGGAAAGTCGAGATCGGAAGCTTTCTTT. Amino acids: CSVDGKSRSEAFF.

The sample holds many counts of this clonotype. The CDR3 sequence: CATSGTLNTGELFF. CDR3 coding DNA: TGTGCCACCAGTGGCACTCTGAACACCGGGGAGCTGTTTTTT. This chain uses TRBV24-1 with TRBJ2-2; D uncertain. The CDR3 covers 14 residues. Germline assignment: CDR1 KGHDR and CDR2 SFDVKD. The V and J ends lost 5 bases and 1 base respectively, with 7 bases between them.

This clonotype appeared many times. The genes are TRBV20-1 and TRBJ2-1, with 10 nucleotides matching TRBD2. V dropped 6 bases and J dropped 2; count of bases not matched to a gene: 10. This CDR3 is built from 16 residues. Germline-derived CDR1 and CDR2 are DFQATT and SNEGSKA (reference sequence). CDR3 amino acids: CSATPPGLAPYNEQFF. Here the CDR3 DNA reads TGCAGTGCCACACCCCCGGGACTAGCGCCCTACAATGAGCAGTTCTTC.

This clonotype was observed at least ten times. CDR3 DNA: TGTGCCAGCAGCATAGGTGGCTCAGCTTCTCAAGAGACCCAGTACTTC. Its translation: CASSIGGSASQETQYF. The chain recombines TRBV9 with TRBJ2-5; D unclear. Trimming took off 4 bases at V and 2 bases at J, with 18 bases between the two ends. In germline, CDR1 is SGDLS, CDR2 YYNGEE. This CDR3 region has 16 residues.

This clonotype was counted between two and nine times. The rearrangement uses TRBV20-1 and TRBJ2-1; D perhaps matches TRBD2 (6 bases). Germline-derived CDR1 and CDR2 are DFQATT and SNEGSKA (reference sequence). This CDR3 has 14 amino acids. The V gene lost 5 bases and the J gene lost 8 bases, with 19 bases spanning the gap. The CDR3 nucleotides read TGCAGTGCTGGGGAGGCTAGAGGGATCTATGAGCAGTTCTTC. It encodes CSAGEARGIYEQFF.